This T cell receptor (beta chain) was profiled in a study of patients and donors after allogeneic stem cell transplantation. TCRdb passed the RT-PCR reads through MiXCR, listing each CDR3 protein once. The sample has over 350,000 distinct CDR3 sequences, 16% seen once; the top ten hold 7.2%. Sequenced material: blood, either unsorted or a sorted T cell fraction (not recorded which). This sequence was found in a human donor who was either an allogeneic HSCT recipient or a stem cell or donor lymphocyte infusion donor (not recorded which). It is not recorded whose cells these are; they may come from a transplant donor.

The chain's CDR3 is CASSPGAGGIFYSNQPQHF. DNA for the CDR3: TGTGCCAGCTCCCCTGGGGCAGGGGGCATCTTTTATAGCAATCAGCCCCAGCATTTT. The J gene is TRBJ1-5, the V gene TRBV6-1, with TRBD1 identical over 8 bases. Germline assignment: CDR1 MNHNS and CDR2 SASEGT. V lost 8 bases and J lost 0; bases outside the gene matches: 18. This CDR3 has 19 residues.